The 29 T cell receptor beta chains below were found in one sample sequenced in a study of regulatory T cells in long-lasting Graves disease. The time point is: newly diagnosed GD, antithyroid drugs for less than 3 months. Scientists built the TCR library using RNA that was extracted from PBMCs. The authors built TCR beta libraries using iRepertoire HTBI primers and Arm-PCR of CDR3 regions. TCRdb ran MiXCR on the multiplex PCR reads and lists one entry per CDR3 protein. The table lists more than 300,000 distinct CDR3 sequences, 15% to 20% of them singletons. This sample also belongs to another study, concerning T cells in Graves' hyperthyroidism and ophthalmopathy.

The sample was peripheral blood mononuclear cells (PBMCs), taken at new diagnosis, from a patient treated with antithyroid drugs. These receptors were collected from a woman in her late teens or twenties with Graves disease.

V gene TRBV2 combines with J gene TRBJ1-2; possibly TRBD1 for D (6 bases). Looked up from germline, CDR1 is SNHLY and CDR2 is FYNNEI. The CDR3 contains 16 residues. Between the trimmed V and J ends, which lost 5 bases and 1 base, there was a span of 17 bases. DNA of the CDR3: TGTGCCAGCAGTTTGTCCGGGACACCCAGTAACTATGGCTACACCTTC. This translates into CASSLSGTPSNYGYTF.

The V call is TRBV5-1, the J call TRBJ2-1; D remains unclear. V dropped 4 bases and J dropped 10 bases, with 21 bases sitting between them. There are 15 residues in the CDR3. Germline V CDR1 and CDR2: SGHRS, YFSETQ. CDR3 DNA: TGCGCCAGCAGCCCGGCCCCGGATGACAATTGGGAGCAGTTCTTC. This sequence encodes CASSPAPDDNWEQFF.

This clonotype was counted many times. V is TRBV28 and J is TRBJ2-5, with 8 positions matching TRBD2. V lost 7 bases to trimming and J lost 5 bases; unmatched junction nucleotides: 15. The germline V gene encodes CDR1 MDHEN and CDR2 SYDVKM. The CDR3 is made up of 16 amino acids. The CDR3 here is CASTPWFGGGRETQYF. The DNA for the CDR3 is TGTGCCAGCACCCCATGGTTCGGGGGGGGCCGCGAGACCCAGTACTTC.

The chain couples TRBV7-9 to TRBJ1-2, with TRBD1 as a possible D gene (6 bases). This CDR3 spans 16 amino acids. Germline V CDR1 and CDR2: SEHNR, FQNEAQ (reference sequence). V lost 3 bases to trimming and J lost 4 bases, with 18 bases between them. CDR3 DNA: TGTGCCAGCAGCTTGTTTTGGGGGGCGAATAGCTATGGCTACACCTTC. Amino acid sequence: CASSLFWGANSYGYTF.

In its sample, this clonotype was seen many times. The V and J genes are TRBV3-1 and TRBJ2-7, with a weak D call TRBD2 (6 bases). Germline CDR1 LGHDT, CDR2 YNNKEL (reference sequence). V was shortened by 3 bases and J by 3 bases, with 12 bases between the two germline ends. The CDR3 has 14 amino acids. CDR3 DNA sequence: TGTGCCAGCAGCCATAGCGGAACCGGCTACGAGCAGTACTTC. Translated: CASSHSGTGYEQYF.

The V call is TRBV7-6, the J call TRBJ2-5, with D possibly being TRBD1 (6 bases). The CDR3 consists of 15 residues. Germline V gene data show CDR1 as SGHVS and CDR2 as FNYEAQ. V was trimmed by 4 bases and J by 2 bases, leaving 14 bases between them. The CDR3 DNA reads as TGTGCCAGCAGCTCAGGCCAAGGGGGTCAAGAGACCCAGTACTTC. It codes for CASSSGQGGQETQYF.

This clonotype was recorded at least ten times. The chain employs TRBV30 and TRBJ2-7; no reliable D call. The CDR3 totals 14 residues. The germline V gene encodes CDR1 GTSNPN and CDR2 SVGIG (reference sequence). V lost 2 bases to trimming and J lost 0 bases, with 11 bases between them. As DNA, the CDR3 is TGTGCCTGGAGTCGGAAACAAAGCTCCTACGAGCAGTACTTC. This gives the protein CAWSRKQSSYEQYF.

As regards this clonotype: The CDR3 carries no conserved terminal phenylalanine or tryptophan, so it likely arises from a read error. V gene TRBV30 combines with J gene TRBJ2-1; the D gene could be TRBD1 or TRBD2 (5 bases each). Trimming pared 5 bases from V and 6 bases from J, leaving 17 bases between. The CDR3 consists of 14 residues. From germline, CDR1 is GTSNPN and CDR2 SVGIG (reference sequence). The CDR3 here is CAWDPGAGFNEQFV. As DNA, the CDR3 is TGTGCCTGGGACCCCGGGGCTGGCTTCAATGAGCAGTTCGTC.

This clonotype occurred many times. The chain employs TRBV29-1 and TRBJ1-1; 8 bases agree with TRBD1. With 4 bases clipped from V and 3 bases from J, the junction kept 7 bases outside the gene matches. The CDR3 is 14 amino acids. CDR1 is SQVTM, CDR2 ANQGSEA, per germline. Written as DNA, the CDR3 is TGCAGCGTTGCCCCGGGACAGGACTACACTGAAGCTTTCTTT. Protein product: CSVAPGQDYTEAFF. Looking up the rest from reference TRBV29-1 and TRBJ1-1 gives the full variable domain: SAVISQKPSRDICQRGTSLTIQCQVDSQVTMMFWYRQQPGQSLTLIATANQGSEATYESGFVIDKFPISRPNLTFSTLTVSNMSPEDSSIYLCSVAPGQDYTEAFFGQGTRLTVV.

This clonotype occurred many times. The chain recombines TRBV5-1 with TRBJ2-7; 9 bases are shared with TRBD1. With V trimmed by 0 bases and J by 4 bases, 5 bases remained unmatched. This CDR3 has 15 amino acids. Looked up from germline, CDR1 is SGHRS and CDR2 is YFSETQ. The CDR3: CASSLVTGGLYEQYF. The CDR3 DNA follows: TGCGCCAGCAGCTTGGTAACAGGGGGCTTATACGAGCAGTACTTC.

This clonotype was seen many times. This sequence joins TRBV6-2 or TRBV6-3 and TRBJ2-1; D not certain. Germline lookup yields CDR1 MNHEY and CDR2 SVGEGT. V lost 4 bases and J lost 0, with 7 bases in between. The CDR3 runs 14 residues. CDR3 sequence: CASSWRSSYNEQFF. The CDR3 DNA follows: TGTGCCAGCAGTTGGCGGAGCTCCTACAATGAGCAGTTCTTC.

This clonotype occurred many times. The chain has TRBV6-1 and TRBJ2-2, with D unresolved. Germline assignment: CDR1 MNHNS and CDR2 SASEGT. The CDR3 is 11 amino acids. V shed 6 bases and J shed 5 bases, with 4 bases lying between them. The CDR3 sequence is CASRRTGELFF. The CDR3 DNA follows: TGTGCCAGCAGGCGGACCGGGGAGCTGTTTTTT.

This clonotype showed up many times. For the CDR3, the DNA is TGTGCCAGCACCGAAGACAGGGGGTCAGCTTTCTTT. It specifies CASTEDRGSAFF. V gene TRBV6-2 or TRBV6-3 combines with J gene TRBJ1-1; TRBD1 matches at 9 bases. With V trimmed by 7 bases and J by 10 bases, 7 bases remained unmatched. Germline V CDR1 and CDR2: MNHEY, SVGEGT. The CDR3 is 12 amino acids.

The rearrangement links TRBV7-9 to TRBJ1-4, with TRBD1 as a possible D gene (5 bases). The ends were cut back, 5 bases at V and 7 bases at J, with 17 bases in the middle. CDR1 SEHNR and CDR2 FQNEAQ come from the germline V gene (reference sequence). The CDR3 has 15 residues. DNA of the CDR3: TGTGCCAGCAGCCCCCGGCAGGGTGTGGGTGAAAAACTGTTTTTT. Protein sequence: CASSPRQGVGEKLFF. Combining the CDR3 with reference TRBV7-9 and TRBJ1-4 gives the whole variable domain DTGVSQNPRHKITKRGQNVTFRCDPISEHNRLYWYRQTLGQGPEFLTYFQNEAQLEKSRLLSDRFSAERPKGSFSTLEIQRTEQGDSAMYLCASSPRQGVGEKLFFGSGTQLSVL.

This clonotype was counted at least ten times. This chain joins TRBV3-1 and TRBJ2-7; D gene unclear. Germline values: CDR1 LGHDT, CDR2 YNNKEL (reference sequence). This CDR3 is 15 amino acids long. Trimming cost V 0 bases and J 0 bases, with 9 bases left between them. The CDR3 DNA follows: TGTGCCAGCAGCCAAGATCCGGCGGCCTCCTACGAGCAGTACTTC. Its translation is CASSQDPAASYEQYF.

This clonotype has at least ten counts. The rearrangement uses TRBV7-2 and TRBJ2-3; the match to TRBD2 covers 14 bases. The CDR3 contains 21 residues. Looked up from germline, CDR1 is SGHTA and CDR2 is FQGNSA. With 5 bases clipped from V and 0 bases from J, the junction kept 16 bases outside the gene matches. CDR3 sequence reads: CASSNRGTSGGPRLSTDTQYF. Written as DNA, the CDR3 is TGTGCCAGCAGCAATCGAGGGACTAGCGGGGGTCCCCGTTTAAGCACAGATACGCAGTATTTT.

This chain uses TRBV20-1 with TRBJ2-7; 7 bases line up with TRBD2. Trimming took 3 bases from V and 2 from J; bases not matched to a gene: 4. The length of the CDR3 is 13 residues. Per germline, CDR1 DFQATT and CDR2 SNEGSKA (reference sequence). The CDR3 DNA sequence: TGCAGTGCTAGGGGGAGGGCCACCTACGAGCAGTACTTC. Its translation is CSARGRATYEQYF.

V is TRBV3-1 and J is TRBJ1-2, with D tentatively TRBD1 (5 bases). The germline V and J ends were trimmed by 0 bases and 0 bases, with 8 bases remaining between them. The CDR3 is 15 amino acids. Germline loops: CDR1 LGHDT, CDR2 YNNKEL (reference sequence). This chain's CDR3 is CASSQDETANYGYTF. The CDR3 bases are TGTGCCAGCAGCCAAGATGAGACAGCTAACTATGGCTACACCTTC.

This clonotype was found many times. The chain employs TRBV2 and TRBJ2-5; TRBD1 aligns across 9 bases. The CDR3 runs 13 residues. Unmatched junction bases numbered 2, after V lost 5 bases and J lost 4 bases. The germline V gene encodes CDR1 SNHLY and CDR2 FYNNEI. The chain's CDR3 is CASSPDRGETQYF. CDR3 DNA: TGTGCCAGCAGTCCGGACAGGGGAGAGACCCAGTACTTC. Full variable domain (remainder filled in from reference TRBV2 and TRBJ2-5): EPEVTQTPSHQVTQMGQEVILRCVPISNHLYFYWYRQILGQKVEFLVSFYNNEISEKSEIFDDQFSVERPDGSNFTLKIRSTKLEDSAMYFCASSPDRGETQYFGPGTRLLVL.

This clonotype was counted only a few times. J is TRBJ1-4 and V is TRBV9; unclear D gene. The CDR3 has 14 amino acids. Germline loops: CDR1 SGDLS, CDR2 YYNGEE. The V gene lost 1 base and the J gene lost 1 base, with 5 bases spanning the gap. This CDR3 reads CASSVRQTNEKLFF. The CDR3 coding sequence is TGTGCCAGCAGCGTACGTCAAACTAATGAAAAACTGTTTTTT.

This clonotype was seen at least ten times. This chain joins TRBV5-1 and TRBJ2-2, with D hard to call. The germline V gene has CDR1 SGHRS and CDR2 YFSETQ. V lost 0 bases and J lost 4, with 7 bases in between. The CDR3 length is 14 residues. The CDR3, as DNA: TGCGCCAGCAGCTTGGGAGGCTTCACCGGGGAGCTGTTTTTT. Residues: CASSLGGFTGELFF.

This clonotype has only a few counts. The chain recombines TRBV6-1 with TRBJ2-2, with a weak D call TRBD2 (7 bases). The CDR3 consists of 15 residues. Looked up from germline, CDR1 is MNHNS and CDR2 is SASEGT. Trimming took off 6 bases at V and 9 bases at J, with 20 bases between the two ends. The CDR3 nucleotides read TGTGCCAGCAGACCCCGGGGGCGGGGGAGAAGGGAGCTGTTTTTT. Its translation: CASRPRGRGRRELFF.

This clonotype was counted a few times. One end of the junction varies from germline; a read error may be responsible. J is TRBJ2-7 and V is TRBV30; TRBD2 might be the D (6 bases). Germline V lookup: CDR1 GTSNPN, CDR2 SVGIG (reference sequence). CDR3 size: 12 residues. The CDR3 region has the DNA TGTGCCTGGAGTCCGGGAGCCTACAAGCAGTACTTC. This encodes CAWSPGAYKQYF.

This clonotype came up a few times. The J gene is TRBJ1-1, the V gene TRBV10-2; D gene uncertain. This CDR3 is 14 amino acids long. Trimming pared 3 bases from V and 1 base from J, leaving 9 bases between. In germline, CDR1 is WSHSY, CDR2 SAAADI. CDR3 bases: TGCGCCAGCAGTGACGCATACGGGAACACTGAAGCTTTCTTT. This codes for CASSDAYGNTEAFF.

In the case of this clonotype: One junction end does not reproduce the germline sequence, and a read error may be involved. V gene TRBV9 combines with J gene TRBJ2-7, with D perhaps TRBD1 (6 bases). Per germline, CDR1 SGDLS and CDR2 YYNGEE. This CDR3 is 13 amino acids long. The DNA for the CDR3 is TGTGCCGGCAGCCCACACAGGGTGGGCGAGCAGTACTTC. Translated: CAGSPHRVGEQYF.

This clonotype has a count of ten or more. The J gene is TRBJ2-1, the V gene TRBV20-1, with 9 nucleotides matching TRBD1. Trimming at V came to 6 bases and at J to 8 bases, leaving 8 bases not matched to a gene. Germline assignment: CDR1 DFQATT and CDR2 SNEGSKA (reference sequence). The CDR3 has 13 amino acids. The CDR3 loop is CSAKDRGDHEQFF. CDR3 sequence (DNA): TGCAGTGCCAAGGACAGGGGTGATCATGAGCAGTTCTTC.

With regard to this clonotype: It is likely a read error: a sequence one base away is far more abundant. The chain has TRBV11-2 and TRBJ2-7, with 12 bases matching TRBD1. The CDR3 has 16 amino acids. CDR1 is SGHAT, CDR2 FQNNGV, per germline. The CDR3 coding sequence is TGTGCCAGCAGCGAGCCGGGACAGGGGGCCTCTTACGTGCAGTACTTC. It specifies CASSEPGQGASYVQYF.

This clonotype came up a few times. The chain combines TRBV5-8 with TRBJ2-3; 10 bases are a match to TRBD2. CDR3 length: 17 amino acids. CDR1 is SGHTS, CDR2 YDEGEE, per germline. V gave up 0 bases and J gave up 3 bases; unmatched junction bases: 7. CDR3 sequence: CASSLAVAGGFTDTQYF. The CDR3 DNA reads TGTGCCAGCAGCTTGGCAGTAGCGGGAGGTTTTACAGATACGCAGTATTTT.

Worth noting for this clonotype: At one of its ends the junction is not consistent with the germline gene, which may arise from a read error. CDR3 sequence: CASNLEASFEQYF. In DNA form, the CDR3 reads TGTGCCAGCAACTTAGAGGCTAGCTTCGAGCAGTACTTC. The chain combines TRBV7-6 with TRBJ2-7; TRBD2 is a possible D gene (5 bases). This CDR3 comprises 13 residues. CDR1 is SGHVS and CDR2 is FNYEAQ in the germline V gene.